Below, 22 T cell receptor beta chains from the same sample are listed, as sequenced in a study of blood T cell repertoires in COVID-19. The data were produced by immunoSEQ multiplex PCR, yet TCRdb's version contains in-frame clones alone and is incomplete. The sample records over 200,000 clones, approximately 82% being singletons. The sample taken for sequencing was peripheral blood. The receptors were sampled from a woman between 50 and 59 years old with acute or convalescent COVID-19.

The chain has TRBV6-6 and TRBJ2-3, with a possible D match to TRBD2 (6 bases). This CDR3 is built from 14 residues. The V end was cut by 7 bases, the J end by 0 bases, with 11 bases between. CDR1 MNHNY and CDR2 SVGAGI come from the germline V gene (reference sequence). The CDR3 bases are TGTGCCAGCACCTTAGGAGGGAGCACAGATACGCAGTATTTT. Translated, it gives CASTLGGSTDTQYF.

A single count supports this clone. The rearrangement joins TRBV28 to TRBJ2-7, with 7 bases fitting TRBD2. V was pared by 2 bases and J by 2 bases, with 3 bases of the junction left unmatched. The CDR3 has 14 residues. Germline V gene lookup returns CDR1 MDHEN and CDR2 SYDVKM. The chain's CDR3 is CASSLAGLTYEQYF. In nucleotides, the CDR3 is TGTGCCAGCAGTTTAGCGGGACTAACCTACGAGCAGTACTTC.

This clone was counted only a few times. This chain links TRBV24-1 with TRBJ2-3, with 8 bases aligning to TRBD2. The germline V gene has CDR1 KGHDR and CDR2 SFDVKD. Trimming cost V 3 bases and J 6 bases; bases outside gene matches: 7. The CDR3 sequence is 15 residues long. The CDR3 region is CATSDPAGEQDTQYF. CDR3 nucleotides: TGTGCCACCAGTGATCCAGCGGGAGAGCAGGATACGCAGTATTTT.

As regards this clone: A much more abundant neighbour one base away suggests this may be a read error. V gene TRBV14 combines with J gene TRBJ2-5, with 11 bases matching TRBD2. The junction had 3 bases not matched to a gene; V was cut back by 4 bases and J by 2 bases. The germline V gene encodes CDR1 SGHDN and CDR2 FVKESK. This CDR3 has 15 amino acids. CDR3: CASSRRLAGQETQYF. Written as DNA, the CDR3 is TGTGCCAGCAGCCGCCGACTAGCGGGACAAGAGACCCAGTACTTC.

The chain recombines TRBV6-5 with TRBJ2-7, with D possibly being TRBD2 (6 bases). Trimming took 2 bases from V and 5 from J, leaving 10 bases between them. The CDR3 contains 13 residues. From germline, CDR1 is MNHEY and CDR2 SVGAGI. Here the CDR3 DNA reads TGTGCCAGCAGTTACGTTCGGGGGAACGAGCAGTACTTC. Amino acid sequence: CASSYVRGNEQYF.

The chain is built from TRBV19 and TRBJ2-7, with 8 bases aligning to TRBD1. V shed 8 bases, J shed 0 bases, and the junction held 6 bases outside the gene matches. This CDR3 spans 14 amino acids. The V gene's germline CDR1 is LNHDA and CDR2 SQIVND (reference sequence). For the CDR3, the DNA is TGTGCCAGTTCGGACAGGGTGAGCTCCTACGAGCAGTACTTC. Its protein product is CASSDRVSSYEQYF.

The chain couples TRBV28 to TRBJ1-2; TRBD1 is a possible D gene (5 bases). The CDR3 has 17 residues. Germline V lookup: CDR1 MDHEN, CDR2 SYDVKM. Deletions cut 8 bases from V and 4 bases from J, with 26 bases between. In DNA, the CDR3 is TGTGCCAGCCGCAGCCCGGGTTCAGGGCCCGGGAGCTATGGCTACACCTTC. Amino acids: CASRSPGSGPGSYGYTF.

This chain links TRBV24-1 with TRBJ2-1; 8 bases line up with TRBD2. Germline assignment: CDR1 KGHDR and CDR2 SFDVKD. Trimming removed 2 bases from V and 0 bases from J; junction bases left unmatched: 5. CDR3 length: 17 residues. CDR3 protein: CATSDSGRGGSYNEQFF. The CDR3 coding sequence is TGTGCCACCAGTGATTCCGGGAGGGGAGGCTCCTACAATGAGCAGTTCTTC.

This chain links TRBV27 with TRBJ1-5; possibly TRBD1 for D (5 bases). V was clipped by 5 bases and J by 10 bases, with 27 bases between them. Germline values: CDR1 MNHEY, CDR2 SMNVEV (reference sequence). CDR3 length equals 17 residues. This CDR3 reads CASSPTMGLARRDPQHF. CDR3 coding DNA: TGTGCCAGCAGTCCTACTATGGGGCTCGCAAGGAGGGATCCCCAGCATTTT.

The gene calls are TRBV7-2 and TRBJ2-1; 7 bases map to TRBD2. Per germline, CDR1 SGHTA and CDR2 FQGNSA. The CDR3 covers 17 residues. V gave up 1 base and J gave up 5 bases; unmatched junction bases: 11. The CDR3 sequence: CASSLVGRLAANNEQFF. CDR3 nucleotides: TGTGCCAGCAGCTTAGTCGGGAGGCTAGCGGCCAACAATGAGCAGTTCTTC.

The V gene is TRBV6-5, the J gene TRBJ2-5, with 8 bases identical to TRBD2. CDR3 length equals 15 residues. The V segment lost 6 bases and the J segment 2 bases; nucleotides outside the gene matches: 8. CDR1 and CDR2 from the germline V gene are MNHEY and SVGAGI. The CDR3 region is CASSRSGGGQETQYF. In DNA, the CDR3 is TGTGCCAGCAGCCGCAGCGGGGGAGGGCAAGAGACCCAGTACTTC.

This chain connects TRBV19 to TRBJ1-5, with 7 bases fitting TRBD1. The CDR3 has 15 residues. Germline values: CDR1 LNHDA, CDR2 SQIVND (reference sequence). J lost 7 bases, V lost 4 bases, and 10 bases had no gene match. CDR3 sequence reads: CASSTGQLGWQPQHF. CDR3 in DNA: TGTGCCAGTAGTACGGGACAGTTAGGATGGCAGCCCCAGCATTTT. Together with reference TRBV19 and TRBJ1-5, the CDR3 gives the full variable domain: DGGITQSPKYLFRKEGQNVTLSCEQNLNHDAMYWYRQDPGQGLRLIYYSQIVNDFQKGDIAEGYSVSREKKESFPLTVTSAQKNPTAFYLCASSTGQLGWQPQHFGDGTRLSIL.

CDR3: CASSSLGGQETQYF. CDR3 nucleotide sequence: TGTGCCAGTTCGTCCCTAGGAGGACAAGAGACCCAGTACTTC. The V and J genes are TRBV19 and TRBJ2-5, with D perhaps TRBD2 (5 bases). CDR1 and CDR2 (germline): LNHDA, SQIVND (reference sequence). Deletions cut 8 bases from V and 2 bases from J, with 15 bases between. The CDR3 covers 14 residues. Based on the CDR3 plus reference TRBV19 and TRBJ2-5, the full variable domain is DGGITQSPKYLFRKEGQNVTLSCEQNLNHDAMYWYRQDPGQGLRLIYYSQIVNDFQKGDIAEGYSVSREKKESFPLTVTSAQKNPTAFYLCASSSLGGQETQYFGPGTRLLVL.

The chain uses TRBV11-1 and TRBJ2-7; D not certain. Germline values: CDR1 SGHAT, CDR2 FQDESV (reference sequence). Trimming removed 1 base from V and 0 bases from J, with 7 bases in between. This CDR3 has 14 residues. The CDR3 sequence: CASSLVPSSYEQYF. The CDR3 DNA follows: TGTGCCAGCAGCTTAGTACCCAGCTCCTACGAGCAGTACTTC.

This chain links TRBV5-4 with TRBJ1-2, with 8 nucleotides matching TRBD1. The junction had 12 bases not matched to a gene; V was cut back by 4 bases and J by 4 bases. The CDR3 extends over 16 amino acids. The germline CDR1 and CDR2 sequences are SGHNT and YYREEE (reference sequence). The CDR3 loop is CASSAGATGEGYGYTF. The CDR3 DNA reads TGTGCCAGCAGCGCGGGGGCGACAGGGGAAGGCTATGGCTACACCTTC.

The chain joins TRBV24-1 to TRBJ2-1; 7 bases map to TRBD1. Unmatched junction bases numbered 3, after V lost 4 bases and J lost 1 base. This CDR3 is 15 amino acids long. The germline V gene encodes CDR1 KGHDR and CDR2 SFDVKD. CDR3 DNA: TGTGCCACCAGTGACAACAGGGGTTCCTACAATGAGCAGTTCTTC. It is translated as CATSDNRGSYNEQFF.

This clone has a handful of counts. This chain links TRBV7-9 with TRBJ2-7; 10 nucleotides agree with TRBD1. After removal of 4 bases from V and 2 bases from J, the junction contained 5 bases not matched to a gene. Germline CDR1 SEHNR, CDR2 FQNEAQ (reference sequence). The CDR3 has 15 residues. The CDR3 DNA reads as TGTGCCAGCAGCTCGGGACAGGGGCTAACCTACGAGCAGTACTTC. This translates into CASSSGQGLTYEQYF.

The chain combines TRBV4-1 with TRBJ2-7, with a possible D match to TRBD2 (7 bases). V shed 0 bases and J shed 0 bases, with 21 bases lying between them. Germline CDR1 MGHRA, CDR2 YSYEKL. The CDR3 runs 19 residues. As DNA, the CDR3 is TGCGCCAGCAGCCAAGACCCCACGCCTACGGGGGGCTTCTCCTACGAGCAGTACTTC. It is translated as CASSQDPTPTGGFSYEQYF.

This chain uses TRBV7-2 with TRBJ2-3; 7 positions agree with TRBD1. The trim removed 2 bases at V and 6 bases at J, leaving 14 bases unmatched. This CDR3 is 17 amino acids long. Germline V lookup: CDR1 SGHTA, CDR2 FQGNSA. The CDR3 coding sequence is TGTGCCAGCAGCTTACGGGAAGGGACAGAGAGAGTGGATACGCAGTATTTT. This encodes CASSLREGTERVDTQYF. Complete variable domain (other parts from reference TRBV7-2 and TRBJ2-3): GAGVSQSPSNKVTEKGKDVELRCDPISGHTALYWYRQSLGQGLEFLIYFQGNSAPDKSGLPSDRFSAERTGGSVSTLTIQRTQQEDSAVYLCASSLREGTERVDTQYFGPGTRLTVL.

V and J are TRBV12-3 or TRBV12-4 and TRBJ2-5; the D gene is possibly TRBD1 (6 bases). Trimming shortened V by 4 bases and J by 4 bases, and 10 bases separated the two germline ends. The CDR3 runs to 13 residues. As DNA, the CDR3 is TGTGCCAGCAGTTGGCAGGGGCGAGAGACCCAGTACTTC. It codes for CASSWQGRETQYF.

The chain couples TRBV29-1 to TRBJ1-3, with D unresolved. Per the germline V gene, CDR1 is SQVTM and CDR2 is ANQGSEA. V shed 0 bases and J shed 0 bases, with 9 bases lying between them. This CDR3 region has 15 residues. CDR3 nucleotide sequence: TGCAGCGTTGAAGATCTGAACATCTCTGGAAACACCATATATTTT. Translating it yields CSVEDLNISGNTIYF.

This clone showed up many times. V and J are TRBV6-1 and TRBJ1-6; D is unclear. CDR3 length equals 14 residues. Germline V lookup: CDR1 MNHNS, CDR2 SASEGT. The V and J ends lost 3 bases and 14 bases respectively, with 17 bases between them. The CDR3 bases are TGTGCCAGCAGTGATCGGCAGCCCGCCGCGGCCCTCCACTTT. Translation gives CASSDRQPAAALHF.